These T cell receptor beta chains were read from a single sample in a study of siplizumab effects on memory and regulatory T cells. Profiled with immunoSEQ multiplex PCR; TCRdb holds only in-frame clones, not every one. The profile shows approximately 97,000 clones, 92% of them singletons. Sequenced: CD4+ T cells sorted from blood. These receptors came from a human donor in good health. The conserved cysteine and the conserved F or W are not part of the CDR3 here. A D gene is named only where the DNA matches it firmly.

v_call	j_call	d_call	cdr3_aa
TRBV30	TRBJ1-5	NA	AWKAAGMGSNQPQH
TRBV28	TRBJ2-7	NA	ASSLSNYEQY
TRBV19	TRBJ1-5	NA	ASRQGNQPQH
TRBV30	TRBJ2-3	TRBD2	AWGNDGGSTDTQY
TRBV5-1	TRBJ2-1	NA	ASSSALGQF
TRBV19	TRBJ1-5	TRBD1	ASSTPGQGTQPQH
TRBV11-1	TRBJ2-1	NA	ASSQAGEQF
TRBV28	TRBJ2-6	NA	ASSKQHSGANVLT
TRBV30	TRBJ1-5	TRBD1	AWSTGVNQPQH
TRBV18	TRBJ2-2	TRBD1	ASSPRDRGFVGELF
TRBV7-3	TRBJ2-1	TRBD1	ASGQGDNEQF
TRBV5-6	TRBJ2-5	NA	ASSKLVRLTTQY
TRBV7-3	TRBJ1-2	TRBD1	ASSSDPQGARSGYT
TRBV2	TRBJ1-4	NA	ASTRGRNEKLF
TRBV2	TRBJ2-6	TRBD1	ASKDRAGANVLT
TRBV7-9	TRBJ1-1	TRBD1	ASQQDRGLGSEAF
TRBV27	TRBJ1-1	TRBD1	ASSVRGGNTEAF
TRBV7-7	TRBJ2-6	TRBD1	ASSPQWIGQGPGANVLT
TRBV5-4	TRBJ2-3	TRBD2	AAGAGERTQY
TRBV11-2	TRBJ2-1	TRBD2	ASRRIAGSRNEQF
TRBV10-2	TRBJ2-5	TRBD2	ASSAGTSGTETQY
TRBV19	TRBJ1-1	NA	ASMRMGGNTEAF
TRBV4-2	TRBJ2-7	TRBD2	ASSQELAGVREQY
TRBV19	TRBJ2-3	NA	ASTKGGIADTQY
TRBV4-2	TRBJ2-2	TRBD2	ASSPSGPYTGELF
TRBV7-9	TRBJ1-1	TRBD1	ASSFPTFRTGRNTEAF
TRBV23-1	TRBJ1-1	NA	ASGGGDTEAF
TRBV2	TRBJ1-3	TRBD1	ANGDRGKSRGNTIY
TRBV19	TRBJ2-6	NA	ASSISAVSGANVLT
TRBV25-1	TRBJ2-1	NA	ASSENNLRVRNEQF
TRBV9	TRBJ2-5	TRBD1	ASSPGTVKETQY
TRBV28	TRBJ2-7	NA	ASSLGLRGSYEQY
TRBV5-1	TRBJ1-3	NA	ASSLQVGSGNTIY
TRBV6-6	TRBJ2-7	TRBD2	ASRRGTSGYYEQY
TRBV5-1	TRBJ2-1	NA	ASSLRTFRERIHNEQF
TRBV14	TRBJ2-7	NA	ASSLELYEQY
TRBV5-1	TRBJ1-2	NA	ASSLSRHYGYT
TRBV6-6	TRBJ2-3	NA	ASGRQTTDTQY
TRBV7-7	TRBJ1-5	NA	ASSSWGSNQPQH